The sequence of this T cell receptor beta chain was determined in a study of blood T cell repertoires in COVID-19 (dated by TCRdb to 2019 to 2021). With respect to the entire study: The collaborator samples originated in the United States, Italy and Spain and spanned the acute and convalescent phases of COVID-19. The material from the prospective study consisted of cDNA or gDNA derived from T cells, B-cell-depleted T cells, or PBMCs. Where available, HLA class I and class II types were obtained from metadata supplied by the sample provider rather than from assay-based typing. The dataset comprised deeply sampled blood TCRbeta repertoires from subjects exposed to, actively infected with, or recovered from COVID-19. A freely available public database, intended as a resource for researchers studying the immune response to SARS-CoV-2, is where the repertoires were released. Samples were obtained from the ongoing ImmuneRACE study (first 160 participants) and from 1,254 subjects provided by 6 global collaborators. Nearly every sample came with metadata listing a de-identified subject ID, COVID-19 status, age in years and sex. Study-wide findings and limitations: The amount of clinical and demographic metadata varied by source and participant and was provided uncurated.

The immunoSEQ Assay, a bias-controlled multiplex PCR, was used to amplify TCRbeta CDR3 regions from genomic DNA. Per the source publication's procedure: Within the assay, amplification of reference gene primers was used to estimate how many nucleated cells each sample contained. To quantify the absolute abundance of each unique TCRbeta CDR3 rearrangement, sequence reads were collapsed and filtered. For each sample, productive Simpson clonality was calculated as the square root of Simpson's diversity index across productive rearrangements. TCRdb stores this immuneACCESS table with in-frame sequences only. Part of the clones is absent; in the studies checked, under half of the shortfall reflects unresolved V genes, and no reason is known for the rest. The V and J calls and clone size were taken over from that table, and D and trimming were inferred from the DNA. In all, the sample holds some 170,000 clones, and approximately 80% of those were seen once. The top ten constitute around 5.9% of the sample.

There are 17 amino acids in the CDR3, from cysteine to phenylalanine inclusive. Of the read, only the CDR3 DNA is kept; its 51 bases are in frame from base 1. Based on the germline V gene (reference sequence), the CDR1 and CDR2 sequences are SGHNT and YYREEE. V is cut back by 2 bases and J by 3 bases, with 10 bases in the junction unmatched. In this sample, this clone turned up once. Its binding antigen is unknown. The sample holds no much larger clone one base away, and base qualities are not on file. Participants in the prospective study were enrolled through a virtual design, were aged about 18 to 90 years, and lived in fewer than 30 United States geographic areas. Cohort assignment in the prospective study relied on participant-reported clinical history from a screening survey and a study questionnaire. ImmuneRACE Cohort 3 recovered participants were defined by two consecutive negative NP/OP PCR tests, healthcare professional clearance, or symptom resolution. Mobile phlebotomists in the prospective study collected whole blood, serum and a nasopharyngeal or oropharyngeal swab from every participant. Participants in the prospective study had the option to provide additional blood draws and questionnaires over a roughly two-month period. Blood samples from the prospective study were shipped frozen or at room temperature prior to DNA extraction.

Source material: PBMCs or T cells enriched from blood (not recorded which). The sequence joins TRBV5-4 to TRBJ1-3, with TRBD1 identical over 8 junction bases. This receptor was identified in a middle-aged man who had recovered from COVID-19. CDR3 region: CASSFKGQEYFGNTIYF. The DNA sequence is TGTGCCAGCAGCTTTAAGGGACAGGAATATTTTGGAAACACCATATATTTT.